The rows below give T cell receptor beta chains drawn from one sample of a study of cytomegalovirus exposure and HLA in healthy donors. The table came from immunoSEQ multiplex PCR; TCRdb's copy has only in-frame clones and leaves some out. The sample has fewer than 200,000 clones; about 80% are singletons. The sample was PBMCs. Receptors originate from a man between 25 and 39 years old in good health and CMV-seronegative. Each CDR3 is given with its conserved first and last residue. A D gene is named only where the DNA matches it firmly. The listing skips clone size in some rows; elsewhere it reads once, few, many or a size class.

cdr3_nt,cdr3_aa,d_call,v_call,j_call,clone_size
TGTGCCAGCAGTTTGCTCCGGACAGGGCAGGATCGCTCCTACGAGCAGTACTTC,CASSLLRTGQDRSYEQYF,TRBD1,TRBV28,TRBJ2-7,.
TGTGCCACCAGCGGGATTCGGGGGCAAGAGACCCAGTACTTC,CATSGIRGQETQYF,.,TRBV15,TRBJ2-5,.
TGTGCCAGCAGCTCTACAGGGGCAAGAAACTATGGCTACACCTTC,CASSSTGARNYGYTF,TRBD1,TRBV7-2,TRBJ1-2,few
TGCGCCAGCAGCCAACGACAGGGAGGCTACACCTTC,CASSQRQGGYTF,TRBD1,TRBV4-3,TRBJ1-2,.
TGTGCCAGCAGCTTGGAGAGGGGGGGCCAAGGTCAGCCCCAGCATTTT,CASSLERGGQGQPQHF,.,TRBV5-6,TRBJ1-5,.
TGTGCCAGCAGCCTCGGACAGGGGGGGACGAACACTGAAGCTTTCTTT,CASSLGQGGTNTEAFF,TRBD1,TRBV7-2,TRBJ1-1,few
TGTGCCAGCAGTGAGGGGCTCGTGGCTGAAGCTTTCTTT,CASSEGLVAEAFF,.,TRBV6-1,TRBJ1-1,once
TGTGCCAGCATAGCTGGGGCCTCCTCTGGGGCCAACGTCCTGACTTTC,CASIAGASSGANVLTF,.,TRBV28,TRBJ2-6,.
TGCGCCAGCAGCCAAGAAGGAGCGGGGGGCCCGATATCCACAGATACGCAGTATTTT,CASSQEGAGGPISTDTQYF,TRBD2,TRBV4-1,TRBJ2-3,.
TGTGCCACCAGCAGCGACTTGCGGGGAAACACCATATATTTT,CATSSDLRGNTIYF,.,TRBV15,TRBJ1-3,.
TGCGCCAGCAGACGAGGTGATACGCAGTATTTT,CASRRGDTQYF,.,TRBV4-1,TRBJ2-3,.
TGCAGCGTTGTTAGGGGAGGAGAGACCCAGTACTTC,CSVVRGGETQYF,.,TRBV29-1,TRBJ2-5,.
TGTGCCTGTGCCAGCGGGGGGGGCAATGAGCAGTTCTTC,CACASGGGNEQFF,TRBD2,TRBV2,TRBJ2-1,.
TGTGCCAGCAGCCAAGATCGAGGGTCTGCCTATAATTCACCCCTCCACTTT,CASSQDRGSAYNSPLHF,.,TRBV14,TRBJ1-6,.
TGTGCCAGCAGCTTAAGTGGGACTAGCACAGATACGCAGTATTTT,CASSLSGTSTDTQYF,.,TRBV7-3,TRBJ2-3,.
TGTGCCAGCAGTTTCGGAGGTACTGATACGCAGTATTTT,CASSFGGTDTQYF,.,TRBV28,TRBJ2-3,.
TGTGCCAGCAGTTACTCGGGCACCAGTTACGAGCAGTACTTC,CASSYSGTSYEQYF,.,TRBV6-5,TRBJ2-7,.
TGCGCCAGCAGCCAAGATCTACAGGGGGGAACCGGGGAGCTGTTTTTT,CASSQDLQGGTGELFF,TRBD1,TRBV4-3,TRBJ2-2,.
TGTGCCAGCAGCGTCGGACGGCCGGGGATTTACGAGCAGTACTTC,CASSVGRPGIYEQYF,.,TRBV9,TRBJ2-7,.
TGTGCCAGCAGCACCGGGATGGGGACAGGGGGTGAAAAACTGTTTTTT,CASSTGMGTGGEKLFF,TRBD1,TRBV9,TRBJ1-4,.
TGTGCCAGTAGTATAGGGCCGGGACAGGCCTACGAGCAGTACTTC,CASSIGPGQAYEQYF,TRBD1,TRBV19,TRBJ2-7,.
TGTGCCAGCAGTTACGGGCCGATCCAGGAGACCCAGTACTTC,CASSYGPIQETQYF,.,TRBV6-5,TRBJ2-5,.
TGTGCCAGCAGCTTGGGGACAGATCACGAGCAGTACTTC,CASSLGTDHEQYF,.,TRBV5-6,TRBJ2-7,few
TGCGCCAGCAGCCAAGATTTGGCGCAGGGGTCCACAGATACGCAGTATTTT,CASSQDLAQGSTDTQYF,.,TRBV4-3,TRBJ2-3,.
TGTGCCAGCAGCCCTCCCGGGACTAGGTTCCTCCATGAGCAGTTCTTC,CASSPPGTRFLHEQFF,TRBD2,TRBV7-3,TRBJ2-1,.
TGTGCCAGCAGCGACGGACAGTTCCCAGAGACCCAGTACTTC,CASSDGQFPETQYF,.,TRBV9,TRBJ2-5,.
TGTGCCAGCAGCTTAGAGGCAGGGTTCTACGAGCAGTACTTC,CASSLEAGFYEQYF,.,TRBV7-9,TRBJ2-7,.
TGTGCCAGCAGTGAAGGTCACCCGGGGAACGAGCAGTACTTC,CASSEGHPGNEQYF,.,TRBV2,TRBJ2-7,.
TGTGCCTGGAGTAGGGACACCAATCAGCCCCAGCATTTT,CAWSRDTNQPQHF,.,TRBV30,TRBJ1-5,.
TGTGCCAGCAGCTTAGCAGGGGGCAACCGTTACGAGCAGTACTTC,CASSLAGGNRYEQYF,TRBD1,TRBV7-3,TRBJ2-7,.